Shown below are 30 T cell receptor beta chains from a single sample sequenced in a study of blood T cells in healthy people across ages. Primers used in a second PCR of roughly 7 to 11 cycles were a sample-barcoded 5' primer and a J-beta primer mix. MiXCR was run by TCRdb on the 5' RACE reads, yielding one entry per CDR3 protein. Of hundreds of thousands of distinct CDR3 sequences detected, roughly three fifths appear once; the ten largest clones hold roughly 26%. The sample taken for sequencing was blood. All receptors derive from a man in his forties in good health.

This chain links TRBV29-1 with TRBJ2-7; D may be TRBD1 or TRBD2 (6 bases each). The CDR3 has 14 residues. Trimming took 6 bases from V and 4 from J, leaving 19 bases between them. From germline, CDR1 is SQVTM and CDR2 ANQGSEA. CDR3 in DNA: TGCAGCGTAGGGCAAGGGGGGAGTCGGTACGAGCAGTACTTC. Its translation: CSVGQGGSRYEQYF.

This chain links TRBV29-1 with TRBJ1-1; a possible D gene is TRBD1 (6 bases). V was trimmed by 7 bases and J by 1 base, leaving 16 bases between them. Germline CDR1 is SQVTM and CDR2 is ANQGSEA. This CDR3 region has 14 residues. CDR3 sequence reads: CSAGGAGTNTEAFF. The CDR3 DNA reads TGCAGCGCCGGGGGGGCAGGGACGAACACTGAAGCTTTCTTT.

The chain combines TRBV12-3 or TRBV12-4 with TRBJ1-2; 8 bases are a match to TRBD1. There are 15 residues in the CDR3. With V trimmed by 6 bases and J by 4 bases, 10 bases remained unmatched. The CDR3 is CASSSSGGKSYGYTF. Written as DNA, the CDR3 is TGTGCCAGCAGCTCTTCAGGGGGCAAGAGCTATGGCTACACCTTC.

The V call is TRBV25-1, the J call TRBJ2-5, with D perhaps TRBD1 or TRBD2 (5 bases each). Trimming removed 6 bases from V and 1 base from J, with 18 bases in between. Germline assignment: CDR1 MGHDK and CDR2 SYGVNS. CDR3 length: 16 residues. This chain's CDR3 is CASRNSVRGAQETQYF. CDR3 sequence (DNA): TGTGCCAGCAGGAATAGCGTTAGGGGAGCCCAAGAGACCCAGTACTTC.

The chain uses TRBV5-1 and TRBJ2-1; 12 positions agree with TRBD2. This CDR3 region has 14 residues. Germline trimming cut 7 bases from V and 7 bases from J; bases unmatched to any gene: 6. CDR1 and CDR2 (germline): SGHRS, YFSETQ. This CDR3 is CASWTSGIQNEQFF. The CDR3 DNA follows: TGCGCCAGCTGGACTAGCGGGATTCAAAATGAGCAGTTCTTC.

The V and J genes are TRBV7-3 and TRBJ2-3; D is perhaps TRBD2 (5 bases). In germline, CDR1 is SGHTA, CDR2 FQGTGA. The germline V and J ends were trimmed by 0 bases and 1 base, with 5 bases remaining between them. The CDR3 consists of 14 residues. CDR3 amino acids: CASSLTRGTDTQYF. The CDR3 coding sequence is TGTGCCAGCAGCTTAACGCGGGGCACAGATACGCAGTATTTT.

The chain carries TRBV3-1 and TRBJ1-1; no reliable D call. Trimming shortened V by 3 bases and J by 5 bases, and 13 bases separated the two germline ends. The CDR3 length is 14 residues. Germline V gene lookup returns CDR1 LGHDT and CDR2 YNNKEL (reference sequence). CDR3 sequence: CASSQASSRTEAFF. Written as DNA, the CDR3 is TGTGCCAGCAGCCAGGCCTCTTCCCGTACTGAAGCTTTCTTT.

In this sample, this clonotype turned up many times. This rearrangement joins TRBV6-5 to TRBJ2-7; TRBD2 is a possible D gene (6 bases). The V end was cut by 6 bases, the J end by 0 bases, with 24 bases between. CDR3 length equals 18 residues. Germline loops: CDR1 MNHEY, CDR2 SVGAGI. The CDR3 nucleotides read TGTGCCAGCAGACCACTCATTACAGACGGGAGAAGCTCCTACGAGCAGTACTTC. Its protein is CASRPLITDGRSSYEQYF.

V usage is TRBV6-2 or TRBV6-3 and J usage is TRBJ2-7; a weak D match, TRBD1 (6 bases). With 0 bases removed from V and 3 bases from J, the gap between germline ends came to 15 bases. In germline, CDR1 is MNHEY, CDR2 SVGEGT. This CDR3 contains 16 residues. The CDR3 region has the DNA TGTGCCAGCAGTTACTCGATAATATCAGGGGACTACGAGCAGTACTTC. Translation gives CASSYSIISGDYEQYF.

The chain joins TRBV5-1 to TRBJ1-1; D not certain. This CDR3 spans 15 amino acids. Germline values: CDR1 SGHRS, CDR2 YFSETQ. Trimming removed 1 base from V and 3 bases from J, with 13 bases in between. CDR3 DNA sequence: TGCGCCAGCAGCTTGTCGGTGGCAGGAGACACTGAAGCTTTCTTT. It specifies CASSLSVAGDTEAFF.

The chain carries TRBV25-1 and TRBJ1-5, with D maybe TRBD1 (6 bases). The CDR3 spans 15 residues. Deletions cut 4 bases from V and 0 bases from J, with 10 bases between. Germline CDR1 and CDR2: MGHDK and SYGVNS. The CDR3 DNA follows: TGTGCCAGCAGTGGGACAGCGGTTAGCAATCAGCCCCAGCATTTT. This sequence encodes CASSGTAVSNQPQHF.

J is TRBJ2-7 and V is TRBV11-2, with unresolved D. The DNA end favors TRBJ2-5, so the J call may be wrong. This CDR3 has 18 residues. Per the germline V gene, CDR1 is SGHAT and CDR2 is FQNNGV. CDR3 nucleotide sequence: TGTGCCAGCAGCTTAGTAGTGTACGTCCATTCCCTGGTGGAGACCCAGTACTTC. This sequence encodes CASSLVVYVHSLVETQYF.

The chain recombines TRBV6-1 with TRBJ2-7; TRBD2 matches 15 bases. The trim removed 7 bases at V and 1 base at J, leaving 8 bases unmatched. The CDR3 totals 17 residues. CDR1 and CDR2 (germline): MNHNS, SASEGT. CDR3 sequence (DNA): TGTGCCAGCAAAACCGGGACTAGCGGGAGGCTATCCTACGAGCAGTACTTC. Protein product: CASKTGTSGRLSYEQYF.

This clonotype was counted between two and nine times. The rearrangement joins TRBV4-2 to TRBJ1-2, with unresolved D. V was trimmed by 0 bases and J by 4 bases, leaving 12 bases between them. The CDR3 spans 15 residues. Per germline, CDR1 LGHNA and CDR2 YNFKEQ. In DNA form, the CDR3 reads TGTGCCAGCAGCCAAGATCAGTCACAGCGCTATGGCTACACCTTC. It yields the protein CASSQDQSQRYGYTF.

This chain's CDR3 is CSVETGADAEAFF. CDR3 sequence (DNA): TGCAGCGTCGAGACAGGGGCCGACGCTGAAGCTTTCTTT. The genes are TRBV29-1 and TRBJ1-1, with 8 nucleotides matching TRBD1. CDR3 size: 13 residues. V gave up 6 bases and J gave up 6 bases; unmatched junction bases: 9. Germline V gene sequence: CDR1 SQVTM, CDR2 ANQGSEA.

The rearrangement uses TRBV7-9 and TRBJ2-7; unclear D gene. Germline V lookup: CDR1 SEHNR, CDR2 FQNEAQ (reference sequence). Trimming removed 0 bases at V and 3 bases at J, with 9 bases between. The CDR3 extends over 14 amino acids. CDR3 protein: CASSLAGRLYEQYF. As DNA, the CDR3 is TGTGCCAGCAGCTTAGCTGGTCGGCTCTACGAGCAGTACTTC.

The CDR3: CASSLIGSGETQYF. Here the CDR3 DNA reads TGCGCCAGCAGCTTGATAGGATCAGGGGAGACCCAGTACTTC. The chain links TRBV5-1 to TRBJ2-5, with a tentative D call TRBD1 (5 bases). V was trimmed by 1 base and J by 5 bases, leaving 12 bases between them. The CDR3 has 14 residues. CDR1 and CDR2 from the germline V gene are SGHRS and YFSETQ.

The chain uses TRBV27 and TRBJ2-1; 7 positions match TRBD1. CDR3 length: 14 amino acids. Germline V lookup: CDR1 MNHEY, CDR2 SMNVEV (reference sequence). V was clipped by 5 bases and J by 8 bases; unmatched bases: 9. The CDR3 sequence is CASSPRGRFDEQFF. The CDR3 DNA follows: TGTGCCAGCAGTCCCAGGGGGAGATTTGATGAGCAGTTCTTC.

This chain uses TRBV29-1 with TRBJ1-4, with D perhaps TRBD1 (6 bases). The CDR3 covers 14 residues. V lost 4 bases, J lost 3 bases, and 12 bases lay in between. In germline, CDR1 is SQVTM, CDR2 ANQGSEA. The CDR3 nucleotides are TGCAGCGTTGGTCCGGGACACTCTAATGAAAAACTGTTTTTT. Protein product: CSVGPGHSNEKLFF.

The chain is built from TRBV27 and TRBJ2-1; D gene unclear. The germline V and J ends were trimmed by 5 bases and 8 bases, with 16 bases remaining between them. The CDR3 has 14 residues. Germline loops: CDR1 MNHEY, CDR2 SMNVEV (reference sequence). The CDR3 DNA sequence: TGTGCCAGCAGTCCCCGGGCCTCCTGGGATGAGCAGTTCTTC. Its translation: CASSPRASWDEQFF.

A few counts support this clonotype. The rearrangement joins TRBV21-1 to TRBJ1-5; the table calls TRBD1, which could not be checked here. TRBV21-1 is classified as a pseudogene. This CDR3 has 18 residues. The CDR3 loop is CASSKDPYRVTGNQPQHF. CDR3 DNA sequence: TGTGCCAGCAGCAAAGATCCGTACAGGGTTACCGGCAATCAGCCCCAGCATTTT.

The rearrangement joins TRBV2 to TRBJ2-2; D possibly corresponds to TRBD2 (7 bases). This CDR3 is 15 amino acids long. Germline CDR1 is SNHLY and CDR2 is FYNNEI. V was cut by 0 bases and J by 6 bases, with 11 bases left in between. CDR3 protein: CASSEARGGSGELFF. The DNA for the CDR3 is TGTGCCAGCAGTGAAGCCAGGGGAGGGTCCGGGGAGCTGTTTTTT.

The chain links TRBV7-9 to TRBJ2-3; the D gene is possibly TRBD2 (6 bases). Trimming removed 6 bases at V and 8 bases at J, with 12 bases between. This CDR3 has 12 residues. Germline CDR1 reads SEHNR; CDR2 reads FQNEAQ (reference sequence). DNA of the CDR3: TGTGCCAGCAGTTTCCTGGGGGGTACGCAGTATTTT. Translated, it gives CASSFLGGTQYF.

This clonotype was seen a single time. The genes are TRBV20-1 and TRBJ2-5; D is perhaps TRBD2 (6 bases). The V and J ends lost 0 bases and 2 bases respectively, with 16 bases between them. Germline values: CDR1 DFQATT, CDR2 SNEGSKA (reference sequence). CDR3 length: 16 amino acids. CDR3 region: CSARDLAGGEQETQYF. The CDR3, as DNA: TGCAGTGCTAGAGACCTGGCGGGCGGGGAACAAGAGACCCAGTACTTC.

This chain joins TRBV7-3 and TRBJ2-1; D possibly corresponds to TRBD1 (5 bases). The germline V gene has CDR1 SGHTA and CDR2 FQGTGA. The CDR3 runs 14 residues. V lost 5 bases and J lost 5, with 13 bases in between. As DNA, the CDR3 is TGTGCCAGCAGCCTCCAGACAGATAACAATGAGCAGTTCTTC. This codes for CASSLQTDNNEQFF.

This chain's CDR3 is CASRPKAGLAGLYNEQYF. As DNA, the CDR3 is TGTGCCAGCAGACCTAAAGCCGGACTAGCGGGACTCTACAATGAGCAGTACTTC. The chain carries TRBV28 and TRBJ2-7; 12 bases agree with TRBD2. The ends lost 6 bases at V and 7 bases at J; junction bases unmatched: 19. Germline V gives CDR1 MDHEN, CDR2 SYDVKM. The CDR3 has 18 residues.

CDR3 DNA: TGCAGTGCAGAAGCTAGCGCGAGCGGGCAAGAGACCCAGTACTTC. Its translation: CSAEASASGQETQYF. The chain combines TRBV20-1 with TRBJ2-5, with TRBD2 as a possible D gene (6 bases). The germline CDR1 and CDR2 sequences are DFQATT and SNEGSKA (reference sequence). The CDR3 extends over 15 amino acids. Trimming left V 6 bases short and J 2 bases short, with 19 bases between.

This clonotype turned up a few times. The chain recombines TRBV20-1 with TRBJ2-3, with 8 bases fitting TRBD2. The CDR3 contains 14 residues. Unmatched junction bases numbered 6, after V lost 4 bases and J lost 3 bases. Germline V gene data show CDR1 as DFQATT and CDR2 as SNEGSKA (reference sequence). The CDR3 region is CSAMAGGRTDTQYF. The CDR3 nucleotides read TGCAGTGCTATGGCGGGAGGTCGAACAGATACGCAGTATTTT.

This clonotype was picked up a small number of times. V is TRBV7-9 and J is TRBJ2-3; either TRBD1 or TRBD2 may supply D (5 bases each). The CDR3 covers 15 residues. Trimming cost V 1 base and J 4 bases, with 12 bases left between them. From germline, CDR1 is SEHNR and CDR2 FQNEAQ (reference sequence). The CDR3 DNA sequence: TGTGCCAGCAGCTTAGGGGGGTCTTCAGCAGATACGCAGTATTTT. Translated: CASSLGGSSADTQYF.

The chain carries TRBV10-3 and TRBJ2-1; TRBD2 agrees at 10 bases. This CDR3 is built from 19 residues. V shed 10 bases and J 0 bases; nucleotides not matched to a gene: 18. Per germline, CDR1 ENHRY and CDR2 SYGVKD. CDR3 nucleotides: TGTGCCACCAGGGTCACGGCTAGCGGGAGCTCCAGCTCCTACAATGAGCAGTTCTTC. It is translated as CATRVTASGSSSSYNEQFF.